This T cell receptor beta chain was documented in a study of blood T cell repertoires in COVID-19. Study context: Samples of COVID-19 (acute and convalescent) were obtained from the United States, Italy and Spain. Sources were T cells, B-cell-depleted T cells, or PBMCs; the material itself was cDNA or gDNA.

The germline V and J ends were trimmed by 4 bases and 5 bases, with 13 bases remaining between them. CDR1 and CDR2 from the germline V gene are SGDLS and YYNGEE. The CDR3 totals 14 residues. Produced via immunoSEQ multiplex PCR; TCRdb's table is partial and in-frame only. The sample lists 39,000 or so clones, around 81% occurring once. The gene calls are TRBV9 and TRBJ1-5; D gene uncertain. Sample: peripheral blood. The clonotype originates from a man aged 35-49 years with active or convalescent COVID-19. CDR3 amino acids: CASSSGLTYQPQHF. CDR3 nucleotide sequence: TGTGCCAGCAGCTCAGGACTTACCTATCAGCCCCAGCATTTT.